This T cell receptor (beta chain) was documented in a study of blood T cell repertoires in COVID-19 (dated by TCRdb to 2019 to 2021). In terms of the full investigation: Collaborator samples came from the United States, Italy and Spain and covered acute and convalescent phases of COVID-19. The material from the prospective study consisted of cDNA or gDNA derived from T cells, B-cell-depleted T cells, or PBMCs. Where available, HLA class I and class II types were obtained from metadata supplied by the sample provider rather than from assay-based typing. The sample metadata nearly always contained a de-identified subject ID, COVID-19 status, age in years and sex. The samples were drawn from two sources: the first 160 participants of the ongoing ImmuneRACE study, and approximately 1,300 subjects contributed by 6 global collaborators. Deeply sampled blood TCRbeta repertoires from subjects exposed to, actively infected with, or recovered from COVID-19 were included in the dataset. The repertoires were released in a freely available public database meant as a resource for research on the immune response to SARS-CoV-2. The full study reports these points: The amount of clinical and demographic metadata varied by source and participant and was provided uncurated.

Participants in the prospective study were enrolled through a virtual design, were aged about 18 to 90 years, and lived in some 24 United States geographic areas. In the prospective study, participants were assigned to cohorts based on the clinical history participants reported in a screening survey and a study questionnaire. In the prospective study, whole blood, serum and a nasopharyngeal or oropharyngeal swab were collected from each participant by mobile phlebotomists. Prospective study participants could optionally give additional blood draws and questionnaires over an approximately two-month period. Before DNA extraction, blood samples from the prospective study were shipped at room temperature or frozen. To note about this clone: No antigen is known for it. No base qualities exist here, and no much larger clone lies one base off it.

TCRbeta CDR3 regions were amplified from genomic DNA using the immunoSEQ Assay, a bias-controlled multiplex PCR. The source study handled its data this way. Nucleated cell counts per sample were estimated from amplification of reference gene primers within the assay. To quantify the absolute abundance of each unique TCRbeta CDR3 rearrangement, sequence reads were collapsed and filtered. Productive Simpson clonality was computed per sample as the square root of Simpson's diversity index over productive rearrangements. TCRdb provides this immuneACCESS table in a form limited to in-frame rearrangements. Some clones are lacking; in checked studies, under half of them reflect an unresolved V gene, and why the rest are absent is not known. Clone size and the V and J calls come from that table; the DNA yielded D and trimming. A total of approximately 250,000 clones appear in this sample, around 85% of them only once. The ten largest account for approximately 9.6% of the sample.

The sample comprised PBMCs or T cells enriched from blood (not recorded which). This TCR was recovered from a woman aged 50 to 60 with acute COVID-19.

The CDR3 protein sequence reads: CASSYPYSSTDTQYF. The DNA is as follows: TGTGCCAGCAGTTATCCTTACAGTAGCACAGATACGCAGTATTTT. The V gene is TRBV6-2 or TRBV6-3 and the J gene is TRBJ2-3, with the D segment identity uncertain. The junction shows trimming of 3 bases on V and 0 bases on J, plus 10 bases between the germline ends. Taken from cysteine to phenylalanine, the CDR3 has 15 residues. The DNA shown is the 45-base CDR3, in frame from base 1. Via the germline V gene, CDR1 is MNHEY and CDR2 SVGEGT.